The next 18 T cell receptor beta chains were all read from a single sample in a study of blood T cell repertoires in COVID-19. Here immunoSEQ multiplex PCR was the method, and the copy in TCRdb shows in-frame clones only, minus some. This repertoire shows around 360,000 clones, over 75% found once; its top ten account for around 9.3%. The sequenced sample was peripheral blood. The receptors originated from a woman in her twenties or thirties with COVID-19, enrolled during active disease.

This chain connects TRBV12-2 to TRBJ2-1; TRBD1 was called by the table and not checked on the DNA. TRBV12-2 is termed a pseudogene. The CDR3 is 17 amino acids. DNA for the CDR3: TGTGCAAGTCGCTTAGCGTGGCAGGTCAGCTCCTACAATGAGCAGTTCTTC. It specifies CASRLAWQVSSYNEQFF.

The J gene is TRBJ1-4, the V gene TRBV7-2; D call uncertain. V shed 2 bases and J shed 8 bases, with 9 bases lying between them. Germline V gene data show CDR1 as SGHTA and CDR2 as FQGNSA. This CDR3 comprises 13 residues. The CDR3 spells CASSLSPSEKLFF. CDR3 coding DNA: TGTGCCAGCAGCTTATCCCCGAGCGAAAAACTGTTTTTT.

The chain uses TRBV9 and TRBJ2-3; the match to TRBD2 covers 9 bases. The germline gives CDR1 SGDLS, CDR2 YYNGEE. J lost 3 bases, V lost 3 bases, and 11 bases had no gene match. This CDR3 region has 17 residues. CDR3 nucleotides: TGTGCCAGCAGCGGCGGGACTAGCCGGAGGGGGACAGATACGCAGTATTTT. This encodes CASSGGTSRRGTDTQYF.

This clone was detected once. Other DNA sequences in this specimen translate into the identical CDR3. CDR3 residues: CASSYGTYNEQFF. The CDR3 DNA is TGTGCCAGCAGTTACGGGACTTACAATGAGCAGTTCTTC. The chain recombines TRBV6-5 with TRBJ2-1, with a possible D match to TRBD2 (6 bases). Trimming removed 2 bases at V and 4 bases at J, with 6 bases between. Per germline, CDR1 MNHEY and CDR2 SVGAGI. The CDR3 is made up of 13 amino acids.

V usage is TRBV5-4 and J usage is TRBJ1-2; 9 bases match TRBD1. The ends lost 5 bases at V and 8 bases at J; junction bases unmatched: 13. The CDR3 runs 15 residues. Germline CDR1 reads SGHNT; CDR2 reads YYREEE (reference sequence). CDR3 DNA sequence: TGTGCCAGCAGGCAACCAGCGGGACAGGGTTACGGCTACACCTTC. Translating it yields CASRQPAGQGYGYTF.

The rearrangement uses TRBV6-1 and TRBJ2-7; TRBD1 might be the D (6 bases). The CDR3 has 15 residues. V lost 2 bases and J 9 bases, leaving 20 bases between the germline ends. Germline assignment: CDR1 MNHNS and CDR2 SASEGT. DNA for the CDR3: TGTGCCAGCAGTGAATTGGGACACCCTCTACGATGGCAGTACTTC. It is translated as CASSELGHPLRWQYF.

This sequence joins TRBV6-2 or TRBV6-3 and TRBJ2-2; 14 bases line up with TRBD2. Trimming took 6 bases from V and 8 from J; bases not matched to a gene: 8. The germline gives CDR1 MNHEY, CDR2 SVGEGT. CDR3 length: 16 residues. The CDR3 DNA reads TGTGCCAGCAGCCAGGGACTAGCGGGAGAATTAGGGGAGCTGTTTTTT. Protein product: CASSQGLAGELGELFF.

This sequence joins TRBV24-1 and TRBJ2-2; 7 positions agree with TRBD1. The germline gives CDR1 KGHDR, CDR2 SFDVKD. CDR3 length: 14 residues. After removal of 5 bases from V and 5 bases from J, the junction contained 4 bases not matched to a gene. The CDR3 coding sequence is TGTGCCACCAGTGGGGCAGGGGGAACCGGGGAGCTGTTTTTT. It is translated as CATSGAGGTGELFF.

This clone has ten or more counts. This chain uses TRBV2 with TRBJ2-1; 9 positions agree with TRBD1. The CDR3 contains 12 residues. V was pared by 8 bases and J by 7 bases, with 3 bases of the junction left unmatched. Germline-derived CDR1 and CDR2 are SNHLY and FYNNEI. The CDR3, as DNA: TGTGCCAGCGGGACAGGGATGAATGAGCAGTTCTTC. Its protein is CASGTGMNEQFF. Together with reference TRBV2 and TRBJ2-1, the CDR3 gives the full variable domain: EPEVTQTPSHQVTQMGQEVILRCVPISNHLYFYWYRQILGQKVEFLVSFYNNEISEKSEIFDDQFSVERPDGSNFTLKIRSTKLEDSAMYFCASGTGMNEQFFGPGTRLTVL.

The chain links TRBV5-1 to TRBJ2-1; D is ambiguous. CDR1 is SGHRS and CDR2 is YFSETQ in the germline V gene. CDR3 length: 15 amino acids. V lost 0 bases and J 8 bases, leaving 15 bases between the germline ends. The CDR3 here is CASSLGAISWDEQFF. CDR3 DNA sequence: TGCGCCAGCAGCTTGGGAGCGATCTCGTGGGATGAGCAGTTCTTC.

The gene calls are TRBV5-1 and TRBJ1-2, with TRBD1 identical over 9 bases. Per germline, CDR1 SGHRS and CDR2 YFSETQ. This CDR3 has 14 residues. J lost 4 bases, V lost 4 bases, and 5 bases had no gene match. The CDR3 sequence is CASSHRDRVYGYTF. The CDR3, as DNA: TGCGCCAGCAGCCATCGGGACAGGGTCTATGGCTACACCTTC.

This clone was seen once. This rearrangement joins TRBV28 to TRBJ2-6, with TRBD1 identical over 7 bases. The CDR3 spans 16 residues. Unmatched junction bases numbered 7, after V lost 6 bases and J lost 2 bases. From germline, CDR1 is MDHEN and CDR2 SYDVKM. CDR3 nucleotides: TGTGCCAGCAGCTATAGGGGGCGCCCTGGGGCCAACGTCCTGACTTTC. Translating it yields CASSYRGRPGANVLTF. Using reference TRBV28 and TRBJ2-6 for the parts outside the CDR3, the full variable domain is DVKVTQSSRYLVKRTGEKVFLECVQDMDHENMFWYRQDPGLGLRLIYFSYDVKMKEKGDIPEGYSVSREKKERFSLILESASTNQTSMYLCASSYRGRPGANVLTFGAGSRLTVL.

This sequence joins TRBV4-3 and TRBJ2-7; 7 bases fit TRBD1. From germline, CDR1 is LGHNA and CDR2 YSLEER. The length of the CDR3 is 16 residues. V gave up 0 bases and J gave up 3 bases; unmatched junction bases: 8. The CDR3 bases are TGCGCCAGCAGCCAAGATTTGAAGGGACAGTACTACGAGCAGTACTTC. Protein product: CASSQDLKGQYYEQYF.

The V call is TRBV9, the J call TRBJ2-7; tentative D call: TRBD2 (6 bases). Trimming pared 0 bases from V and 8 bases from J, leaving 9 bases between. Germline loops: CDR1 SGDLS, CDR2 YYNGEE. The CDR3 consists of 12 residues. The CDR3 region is CASSVEGGQQYF. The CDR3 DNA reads TGTGCCAGCAGCGTAGAGGGAGGACAGCAGTACTTC.

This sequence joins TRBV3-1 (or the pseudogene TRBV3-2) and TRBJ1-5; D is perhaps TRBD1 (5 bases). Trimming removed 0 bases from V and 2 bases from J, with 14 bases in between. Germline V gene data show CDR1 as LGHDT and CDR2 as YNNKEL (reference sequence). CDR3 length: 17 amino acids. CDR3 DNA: TGTGCCAGCAGCCAAGATCGGGTAGGGGTCGGCAATCAGCCCCAGCATTTT. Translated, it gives CASSQDRVGVGNQPQHF.

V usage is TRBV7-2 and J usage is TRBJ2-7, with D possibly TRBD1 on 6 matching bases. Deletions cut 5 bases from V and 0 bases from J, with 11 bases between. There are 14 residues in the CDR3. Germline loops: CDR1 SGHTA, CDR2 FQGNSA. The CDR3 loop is CASSPRDTSYEQYF. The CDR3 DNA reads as TGTGCCAGCAGCCCCCGGGACACCTCCTACGAGCAGTACTTC.

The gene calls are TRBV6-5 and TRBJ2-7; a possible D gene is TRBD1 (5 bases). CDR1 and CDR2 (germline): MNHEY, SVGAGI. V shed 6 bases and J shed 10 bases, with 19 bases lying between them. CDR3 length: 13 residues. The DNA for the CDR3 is TGTGCCAGCAGCGGAACCCGGGTGGGGCTACAGTACTTC. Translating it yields CASSGTRVGLQYF.

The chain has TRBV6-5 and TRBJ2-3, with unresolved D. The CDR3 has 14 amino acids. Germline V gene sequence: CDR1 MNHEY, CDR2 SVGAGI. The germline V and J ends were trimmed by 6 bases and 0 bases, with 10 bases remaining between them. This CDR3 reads CASRLTVSTDTQYF. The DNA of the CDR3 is TGTGCCAGCAGGCTTACGGTTAGCACAGATACGCAGTATTTT.